The clone carrying this T cell receptor beta chain was picked up a small number of times. What it binds is not known. The data belong to a study of cytomegalovirus exposure and HLA in healthy donors. Overall study findings and caveats: Per a prior analysis, the majority of TCR beta V segments were productive roughly 87% or roughly 30% of the time. Presence/absence analyses took donor sequencing depth as roughly uniform. As was reported, the HLA-A and HLA-B alleles of most subjects were accurately predicted from TCR beta sequences.

The CDR3 runs 15 residues. Germline V CDR1 and CDR2: SGHVS, FNYEAQ. J gave up 6 bases and V 6 bases, and 8 bases lay outside the gene matches. PCR involved 60 Vbeta and 13 Jbeta primers. Profiled with immunoSEQ multiplex PCR; TCRdb holds only in-frame clones, not every one. This table holds about 120,000 clones, roughly 9.9% found once. The rearrangement joins TRBV7-6 to TRBJ2-2; TRBD1 agrees at 9 bases. The origin of this receptor is a man aged 25 to 40 in good health and CMV-seronegative. Sample: PBMCs. CDR3 loop: CASSRTGGAAGELFF. CDR3 DNA: TGTGCCAGCAGTCGTACAGGGGGCGCCGCCGGGGAGCTGTTTTTT. Combining the CDR3 with reference TRBV7-6 and TRBJ2-2 gives the whole variable domain GAGVSQSPRYKVTKRGQDVALRCDPISGHVSLYWYRQALGQGPEFLTYFNYEAQQDKSGLPNDRFSAERPEGSISTLTIQRTEQRDSAMYRCASSRTGGAAGELFFGEGSRLTVL.